This entry is about one T cell receptor (beta chain). Its antigen is not known. Germline V gene data show CDR1 as SQVTM and CDR2 as ANQGSEA. The junction had 14 bases not matched to a gene; V was cut back by 2 bases and J by 2 bases. The CDR3 contains 17 residues. This sample was taken from a study of Graves' ophthalmopathy and Graves' hyperthyroidism. Study summary: Stable hyperthyroidism was defined by absence of ophthalmopathy within 18 months of follow-up. Broader study findings: The model's ophthalmopathy progression predictions had roughly 71% sensitivity and less than 75% specificity.

CDR3 regions of TCR beta were amplified from RNA transcripts. RT-PCR with HTBI primers came first, then second-round multiplex PCR. TCRdb called the multiplex PCR reads again in MiXCR, with one record for every CDR3 protein. The sample carries roughly 1.1 million distinct CDR3 sequences, about two fifths recorded once. Patients newly diagnosed with hyperthyroidism, under 2 months' duration, were aged 18 to 65, the study reports. The specimen was peripheral blood or thyroid tissue (not recorded which). The rearrangement joins TRBV29-1 to TRBJ2-5, with 7 positions matching TRBD2. The sequence was obtained from an adult man with Graves' hyperthyroidism. The CDR3 loop is CSVERDLNTGGQETQYF. CDR3 nucleotides: TGCAGCGTTGAACGGGACCTGAACACCGGGGGGCAAGAGACCCAGTACTTC.